This is a list of T cell receptor beta chains from one sample in a study of blood T cells in healthy people across ages. TCRdb re-called the 5' RACE reads through MiXCR, storing one row per CDR3 protein. In the table there are about 640,000 distinct CDR3 sequences, 58% of which are singletons. Material for sequencing was blood. Source of these receptors: a man in his 60s in good health. Both conserved end residues are part of each CDR3. D genes are given only for firm matches. Size values are once, few and many counts, or a class for expanded clones, and some rows have none.

D gene	J gene	V gene	clone size	CDR3 protein	CDR3 DNA
TRBD2	TRBJ2-5	TRBV4-1	few	CASSLKAGNQETQYF	TGCGCCAGCAGCCTTAAAGCGGGGAACCAAGAGACCCAGTACTTC
.	TRBJ2-2	TRBV6-2/TRBV6-3	.	CASSYEGFTGELFF	TGTGCCAGCAGTTACGAAGGTTTCACCGGGGAGCTGTTTTTT
TRBD1	TRBJ2-5	TRBV2	.	CASSEGPTGVVETQYF	TGTGCCAGCAGTGAAGGTCCTACAGGGGTTGTAGAGACCCAGTACTTC
.	TRBJ1-1	TRBV20-1	.	CSAPRLGSHTEAFF	TGCAGTGCCCCAAGGCTGGGTTCGCACACTGAAGCTTTCTTT
.	TRBJ1-4	TRBV9	.	CASSVAGGKGEKLFF	TGTGCCAGCAGCGTAGCGGGGGGCAAGGGTGAAAAACTGTTTTTT
TRBD1	TRBJ2-1	TRBV3-1	.	CASSQEIWTGRNEQFF	TGTGCCAGCAGCCAAGAAATCTGGACAGGGCGGAATGAGCAGTTCTTC
.	TRBJ2-6	TRBV10-3	.	CAIRDSSGANVLTF	TGTGCCATCAGGGACAGCTCTGGGGCCAACGTCCTGACTTTC
.	TRBJ1-1	TRBV5-1	.	CASSAFRNTEAFF	TGCGCCAGCAGCGCCTTTAGGAACACTGAAGCTTTCTTT
TRBD2	TRBJ2-5	TRBV2	few	CASSDRGGSQETQYF	TGTGCCAGCAGTGATCGGGGGGGCTCGCAAGAGACCCAGTACTTC
.	TRBJ2-5	TRBV6-5	.	CASGGFYNEQYF	TGTGCCAGCGGGGGGTTCTACAATGAGCAGTACTTC
TRBD2	TRBJ2-5	TRBV15	few	CATSRVSGGSETQYF	TGTGCCACCAGCAGAGTTAGCGGGGGTTCAGAGACCCAGTACTTC
.	TRBJ2-5	TRBV3-1	.	CASSPTRRETRYF	TGTGCCAGCAGCCCGACCCGCCGGGAGACCCGGTACTTC
TRBD1	TRBJ2-5	TRBV11-2	many	CASSLGAGGSSETQYF	TGTGCCAGCAGCTTAGGGGCAGGGGGCAGTTCGGAGACCCAGTACTTC
.	TRBJ2-5	TRBV15	.	CATSSPRGLETQYF	TGTGCCACCAGCAGTCCGAGGGGCCTGGAGACCCAGTACTTC
.	TRBJ2-7	TRBV9	.	CASSVGGLLSYEQYF	TGTGCCAGCAGCGTAGGGGGACTCCTCTCCTACGAGCAGTACTTC
.	TRBJ1-2	TRBV29-1	few	CSVEDRTNYGYTF	TGCAGCGTTGAAGACAGGACTAACTATGGCTACACCTTC
TRBD1	TRBJ1-5	TRBV27	few	CASSNTGQLRGPQHF	TGTGCCAGCAGTAACACGGGACAGTTGAGGGGGCCCCAGCATTTT
.	TRBJ1-1	TRBV7-6	few	CASSLARGNTEAFF	TGTGCCAGCAGCTTAGCGCGGGGGAACACTGAAGCTTTCTTT
.	TRBJ1-2	TRBV6-2/TRBV6-3	once	CASSYSTSNYGYTF	TGTGCCAGCAGTTACTCCACAAGCAACTATGGCTACACCTTC
TRBD1	TRBJ2-1	TRBV6-5	.	CASSLRGDRGHNEQFF	TGTGCCAGCAGTCTACGCGGGGACAGGGGACACAATGAGCAGTTCTTC
TRBD2	TRBJ2-3	TRBV29-1	.	CSAGAPTSGGSQEYF	TGCAGCGCCGGAGCCCCGACTAGCGGGGGGTCTCAGGAGTATTTT
.	TRBJ2-7	TRBV6-1	.	CASSEQGNSYNEQYF	TGTGCCAGCAGTGAGCAGGGCAACTCCTACAATGAGCAGTACTTC
.	TRBJ2-1	TRBV6-1	.	CASSASGTNEQFF	TGTGCCAGCAGTGCCTCCGGGACCAATGAGCAGTTCTTC
.	TRBJ1-2	TRBV5-4	once	CASSPIVGPYGYTF	TGTGCCAGCAGCCCAATAGTGGGGCCCTATGGCTACACCTTC
TRBD1	TRBJ1-2	TRBV6-6	few	CASSSGQGASINYGYTF	TGTGCCAGCAGTTCAGGACAGGGGGCTTCAATCAACTATGGCTACACCTTC
.	TRBJ2-6	TRBV5-1	.	CASSLAAGVSGANVLTF	TGCGCCAGCAGCTTGGCGGCAGGTGTCTCTGGGGCCAACGTCCTGACTTTC
TRBD1	TRBJ2-7	TRBV20-1	few	CSARTGGMREQYF	TGCAGTGCTAGGACAGGGGGCATGAGGGAGCAGTACTTC
TRBD1	TRBJ2-2	TRBV20-1	few	CSAYPQGATGELFF	TGCAGTGCTTACCCACAGGGGGCCACCGGGGAGCTGTTTTTT
.	TRBJ2-6	TRBV12-3/TRBV12-4	.	CASHGGGFGANVLTF	TGTGCCAGCCACGGTGGTGGCTTTGGGGCCAACGTCCTGACTTTC
TRBD1	TRBJ2-2	TRBV9	once	CASSVEGQGHTGELFF	TGTGCCAGCAGCGTAGAGGGACAGGGACACACCGGGGAGCTGTTTTTT
.	TRBJ2-4	TRBV20-1	.	CSARDGRTEEEQYF	TGCAGTGCTAGAGATGGGCGGACCGAAGAGGAGCAGTACTTC
.	TRBJ2-5	TRBV12-3/TRBV12-4	few	CASSSKGLGGLQETQYF	TGTGCCAGCAGTTCAAAAGGACTGGGGGGCCTACAAGAGACCCAGTACTTC
.	TRBJ1-2	TRBV6-5	.	CASSYSTGGGYTF	TGTGCCAGCAGTTACTCGACGGGTGGCGGCTACACCTTC
TRBD1	TRBJ2-3	TRBV7-2	.	CASSLPGQRTDTQYF	TGTGCCAGCAGCCTACCGGGACAGCGCACAGATACGCAGTATTTT
.	TRBJ1-2	TRBV20-1	.	CSARDQGDNYGYTF	TGCAGTGCTAGAGATCAAGGCGATAACTATGGCTACACCTTC
.	TRBJ1-4	TRBV3-1	.	CASSQDFNEKLFF	TGTGCCAGCAGCCAAGATTTTAATGAAAAACTGTTTTTT
TRBD2	TRBJ2-1	TRBV7-2	.	CASSAAGVGEQFF	TGTGCCAGCAGCGCCGCGGGAGTTGGGGAGCAGTTCTTC
.	TRBJ1-2	TRBV12-3/TRBV12-4	.	CASSSLLYGYTF	TGTGCCAGCAGTTCTCTTTTATATGGCTACACCTTC
.	TRBJ2-7	TRBV7-9	.	CASSLEGPPNLASYEQYF	TGTGCCAGCAGCTTAGAAGGCCCCCCGAACCTAGCGTCCTACGAGCAGTACTTC
TRBD1	TRBJ1-6	TRBV20-1	.	CSARGGQGATYNSPLHF	TGCAGTGCTAGAGGGGGACAGGGGGCAACCTATAATTCACCCCTCCACTTT
TRBD2	TRBJ2-1	TRBV20-1	.	CSARLAGDLYNEQFF	TGCAGTGCTAGATTAGCGGGGGATCTCTACAATGAGCAGTTCTTC
.	TRBJ2-7	TRBV12-3/TRBV12-4	.	CASSLKGPSILRPYEQYF	TGTGCCAGCAGTTTAAAGGGACCCTCAATCCTGCGTCCGTACGAGCAGTACTTC
.	TRBJ2-7	TRBV6-5	once	CASSYPTEYEQYF	TGTGCCAGCAGTTATCCGACAGAATACGAGCAGTACTTC
TRBD1	TRBJ2-3	TRBV20-1	once	CSARFQGVSTDTQYF	TGCAGTGCTAGATTTCAGGGGGTGAGCACAGATACGCAGTATTTT
.	TRBJ2-5	TRBV10-3	few	CAISPGQETQYF	TGTGCCATCTCACCAGGGCAAGAGACCCAGTACTTC
.	TRBJ2-3	TRBV7-2	.	CASSRVSGPTDTQYF	TGTGCCAGCAGCCGAGTCAGCGGGCCAACAGATACGCAGTATTTT
TRBD1	TRBJ2-7	TRBV6-6	.	CASRPTGGTSYEQYF	TGTGCCAGCAGGCCGACAGGGGGCACGTCCTACGAGCAGTACTTC
TRBD2	TRBJ2-1	TRBV7-2	few	CASSLDLSGGAYEQFF	TGTGCCAGCAGCTTAGACCTCAGCGGGGGGGCATATGAGCAGTTCTTC
TRBD1	TRBJ2-7	TRBV13	.	CASSQRGRSSYEQYF	TGTGCCAGCAGCCAGAGGGGGCGAAGCTCCTACGAGCAGTACTTC
.	TRBJ2-6	TRBV7-2	few	CAGEVFGSGANVLTF	TGTGCCGGGGAAGTGTTCGGCTCTGGGGCCAACGTCCTGACTTTC
.	TRBJ2-3	TRBV12-3/TRBV12-4	.	CASSCSVTADTQYF	TGTGCCAGCAGTTGCAGTGTGACCGCAGATACGCAGTATTTT
TRBD2	TRBJ2-1	TRBV9	.	CASSVVSGRAYNEQFF	TGTGCCAGCAGCGTAGTTAGCGGGAGGGCCTACAATGAGCAGTTCTTC
.	TRBJ2-7	TRBV3-1	few	CASSQGLTGGEQYF	TGTGCCAGCAGCCAAGGACTCACCGGGGGCGAGCAGTACTTC